This T cell receptor beta chain was obtained from a study of blood T cell repertoires in COVID-19. Study as a whole: Whether acute or convalescent, the COVID-19 samples came from the United States, Italy and Spain. T cells, B-cell-depleted T cells, or PBMCs provided the cDNA or gDNA that served as material.

This CDR3 spans 14 amino acids. Per the germline V gene, CDR1 is SGHRS and CDR2 is YFSETQ. V lost 4 bases to trimming and J lost 5 bases; unmatched junction nucleotides: 6. Original processing notes: Amplifying reference gene primers gave estimates of nucleated cell counts. Clones were sequenced by immunoSEQ multiplex PCR, and TCRdb holds only the in-frame ones, with some missing. V and J calls and clone size are copied from that table; D and trimming were computed from the DNA. The data show about 99,000 clones, roughly 84% seen once. The clonotype comes from a man aged 65 to 85 with active or convalescent COVID-19. V is TRBV5-1 and J is TRBJ2-5, with 9 bases fitting TRBD2. The sequenced sample was peripheral blood. The CDR3 spells CASSAGGAGETQYF. CDR3 sequence (DNA): TGCGCCAGCAGCGCGGGGGGGGCCGGGGAGACCCAGTACTTC.